This T cell receptor (beta chain) stems from a study of T cells expressing NK-cell markers. Study in general: The eight sequenced donors comprised seven who were HCMV-seropositive and one who was seronegative.

TCRdb reprocessed the 5' RACE reads; each CDR3 protein has one entry and no DNA is given. Its table records under 600,000 distinct CDR3 sequences. Per the germline V gene, CDR1 is LGHNT and CDR2 is FRNRAP. CDR3 length equals 11 residues. The TCR comes from a woman aged 45-59 years in good health. The sequenced material came from blood T cells: a sorted CD56 or NKG2C T cell subset, CD4+ or CD8+ T cells, or bulk PBMC T cells (not recorded which). The gene calls are TRBV12-5 and TRBJ2-1; TCRdb's D call, TRBD2, is unchecked because there is no DNA. CDR3 loop: CASGREEEQFF.